This T cell receptor (beta chain) was observed in a study of regulatory T cells in long-lasting Graves disease. Overall study results and limits: Preferential use of TRBV28, TRBJ1-2 and TRBJ2-5 was seen in persistent disease. Persistent Graves' patients showed reduced TCR diversity versus newly diagnosed patients.

This clonotype was recorded many times. The antigen remains undetermined. To make TCR beta libraries, researchers used iRepertoire HTBI primers and Arm-PCR of CDR3 regions. MiXCR was run by TCRdb on the multiplex PCR reads, yielding one entry per CDR3 protein. The sample includes some 420,000 distinct CDR3 sequences, about 20% of them seen just once. Time point reported: persistent/refractory GD, antithyroid drugs over 5 years with positive TRAb. PBMC RNA served as the TCR library source. V trimming: 0 bases; J trimming: 3 bases; junction bases outside the gene matches: 1. CDR3 size: 14 residues. CDR1 and CDR2 (germline): MNHNS, SASEGT.

The sequence derives from a female donor with Graves disease. The rearrangement uses TRBV6-1 and TRBJ2-5; 7 bases map to TRBD1. The sequencing here drew on peripheral blood mononuclear cells (PBMCs), taken when the disease was refractory, from a patient treated with antithyroid drugs. The CDR3 region is CASSEAGQEETQYF. CDR3 bases: TGTGCCAGCAGTGAAGCCGGACAGGAAGAGACCCAGTACTTC.